This T cell receptor (beta chain) emerged from a study of beta chain features in type 1 diabetes. Study-wide background: Patients shared similar age, gender and cell yields with healthy donors.

As every portion of the isolated RNA was reverse transcribed, the sequencing read expressed TCRB transcripts. Reads from naive, central memory and regulatory T cell samples averaged about 3.57 million. The assay was immunoSEQ multiplex PCR, and TCRdb's table has in-frame clones only and misses some. The sample has roughly 240,000 clones; less than 30% are singletons. The CDR3 length is 13 residues. V gave up 6 bases and J gave up 1 base, with 7 bases separating them. Germline loops: CDR1 MGHDK, CDR2 SYGVNS. Notes on this clone: Its antigen is not identified.

Populations obtained by sorting all exceeded 95% purity. The study, taken as a whole, reports: Moderately but significantly shorter TCRB CDR3s were found in Type 1 diabetes patients in all four CD4+ subsets.

Source material: naive CD4+ T cells from blood. This sequence was found in a woman in her thirties with type 1 diabetes. The chain couples TRBV25-1 to TRBJ2-1, with D tentatively TRBD2 (5 bases). As DNA, the CDR3 is TGTGCCAGCAGGAAGCGGTCCTACAATGAGCAGTTCTTC. Translating it yields CASRKRSYNEQFF.